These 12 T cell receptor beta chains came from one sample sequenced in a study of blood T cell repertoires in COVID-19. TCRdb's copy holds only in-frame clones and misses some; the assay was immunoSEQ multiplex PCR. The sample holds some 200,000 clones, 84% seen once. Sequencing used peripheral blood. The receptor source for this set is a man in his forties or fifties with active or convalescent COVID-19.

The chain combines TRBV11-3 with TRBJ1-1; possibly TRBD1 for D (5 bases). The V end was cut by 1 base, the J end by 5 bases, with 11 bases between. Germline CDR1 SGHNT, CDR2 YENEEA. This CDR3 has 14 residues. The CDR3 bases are TGTGCCAGCAGCTTAGGGGGGGATGGGACTGAAGCTTTCTTT. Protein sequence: CASSLGGDGTEAFF. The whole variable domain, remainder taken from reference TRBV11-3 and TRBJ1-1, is EAGVVQSPRYKIIEKKQPVAFWCNPISGHNTLYWYLQNLGQGPELLIRYENEEAVDDSQLPKDRFSAERLKGVDSTLKIQPAELGDSAVYLCASSLGGDGTEAFFGQGTRLTVV.

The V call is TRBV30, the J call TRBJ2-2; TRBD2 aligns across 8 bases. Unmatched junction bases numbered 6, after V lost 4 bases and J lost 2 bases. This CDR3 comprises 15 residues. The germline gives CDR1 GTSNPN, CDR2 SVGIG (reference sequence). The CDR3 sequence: CAWKKGLVNTGELFF. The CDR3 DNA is TGTGCCTGGAAAAAGGGACTAGTCAACACCGGGGAGCTGTTTTTT.

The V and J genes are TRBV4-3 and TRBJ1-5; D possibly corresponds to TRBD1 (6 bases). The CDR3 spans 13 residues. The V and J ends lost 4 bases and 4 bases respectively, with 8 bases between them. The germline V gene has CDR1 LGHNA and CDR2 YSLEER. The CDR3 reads CASSPDRNQPQHF. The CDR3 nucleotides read TGCGCCAGCAGCCCGGACAGAAATCAGCCCCAGCATTTT.

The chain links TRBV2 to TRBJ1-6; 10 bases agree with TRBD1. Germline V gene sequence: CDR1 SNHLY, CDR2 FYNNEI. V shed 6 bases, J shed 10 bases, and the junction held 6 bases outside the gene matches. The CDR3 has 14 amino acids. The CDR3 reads CASRGDRGLSPLHF. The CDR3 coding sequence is TGTGCCAGCAGAGGGGACAGGGGACTCTCACCCCTCCACTTT.

In nucleotides, the CDR3 is TGCGCCAGCTACAACCTGGACAGTTTCCAAGAGACCCAGTACTTC. Translating it yields CASYNLDSFQETQYF. The chain recombines TRBV5-1 with TRBJ2-5, with D perhaps TRBD1 (6 bases). In germline, CDR1 is SGHRS, CDR2 YFSETQ. The CDR3 contains 15 residues. The ends were cut back, 7 bases at V and 1 base at J, with 17 bases in the middle.

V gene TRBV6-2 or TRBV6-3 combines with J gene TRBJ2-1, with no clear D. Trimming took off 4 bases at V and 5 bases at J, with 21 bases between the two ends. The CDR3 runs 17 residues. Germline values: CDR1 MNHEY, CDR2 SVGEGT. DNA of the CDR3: TGTGCCAGCAGTTCCCTGCCGTGGATGTCGGGTGACAATGAGCAGTTCTTC. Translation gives CASSSLPWMSGDNEQFF.

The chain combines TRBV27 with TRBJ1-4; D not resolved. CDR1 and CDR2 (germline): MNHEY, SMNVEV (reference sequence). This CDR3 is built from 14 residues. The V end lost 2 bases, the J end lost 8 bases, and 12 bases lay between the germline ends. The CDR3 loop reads CASSLRGGSEKLFF. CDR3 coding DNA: TGTGCCAGCAGTTTACGGGGAGGCTCGGAAAAACTGTTTTTT.

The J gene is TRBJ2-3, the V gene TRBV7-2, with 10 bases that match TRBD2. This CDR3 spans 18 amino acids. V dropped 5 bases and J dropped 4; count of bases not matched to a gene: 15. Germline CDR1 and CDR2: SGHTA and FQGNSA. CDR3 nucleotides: TGTGCCAGCAGCCCCCAACCCCTACTAGCGGGGCTAGCAGATACGCAGTATTTT. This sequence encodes CASSPQPLLAGLADTQYF.

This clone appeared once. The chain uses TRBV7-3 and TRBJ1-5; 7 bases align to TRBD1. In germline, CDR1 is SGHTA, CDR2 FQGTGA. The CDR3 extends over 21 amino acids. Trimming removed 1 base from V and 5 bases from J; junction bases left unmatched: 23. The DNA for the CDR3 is TGTGCCAGCAGCTTAAGCTGGACAGGAGGGATTATTGGATTGTTGGATCAGCCCCAGCATTTT. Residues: CASSLSWTGGIIGLLDQPQHF.

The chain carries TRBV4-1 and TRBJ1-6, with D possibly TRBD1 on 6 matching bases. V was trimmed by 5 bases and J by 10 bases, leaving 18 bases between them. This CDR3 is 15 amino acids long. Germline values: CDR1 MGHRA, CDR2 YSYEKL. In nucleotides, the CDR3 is TGCGCCAGCAGCGCTCGGACAGCGGTGGAATCACCCCTCCACTTT. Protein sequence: CASSARTAVESPLHF.

The CDR3 loop reads CASSQGEGTQYF. The CDR3 DNA reads TGTGCCAGCAGCCAAGGGGAAGGGACCCAGTACTTC. V is TRBV11-1 and J is TRBJ2-5; D possibly corresponds to TRBD1 (5 bases). Germline V gene lookup returns CDR1 SGHAT and CDR2 FQDESV (reference sequence). The CDR3 sequence is 12 residues long. Trimming took 5 bases from V and 7 from J, leaving 11 bases between them.

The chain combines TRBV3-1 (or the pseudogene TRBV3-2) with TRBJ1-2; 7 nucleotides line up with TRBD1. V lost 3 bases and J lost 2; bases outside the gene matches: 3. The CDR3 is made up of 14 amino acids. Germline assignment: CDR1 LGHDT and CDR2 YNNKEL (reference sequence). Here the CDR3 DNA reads TGTGCCAGCAGCCAGGAGACAGGGAACTATGGCTACACCTTC. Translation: CASSQETGNYGYTF.